This is a list of T cell receptor beta chains from one sample in a study of blood T cells in healthy people across ages. TCRdb itself ran the 5' RACE reads through MiXCR, one entry per CDR3 protein. The sample has 700,000 or so distinct CDR3 sequences, over 20% seen once; the top ten hold around a fifth. Sequenced input: blood. All receptors derive from a man aged 70-80 years in good health. Each CDR3 is given with its conserved first and last residue. Each record gives: V gene, J gene, clone size, CDR3 protein. The size entry is marked missing in some rows and otherwise reads once, few, many or a size class.

>TRBV5-1|TRBJ2-1|-
CASSTLLAGDNEQFF
>TRBV24-1|-|-
CTTSDFTAGGRNEQFF
>TRBV20-1|TRBJ2-3|few
CSASRQIQRADTQYF
>TRBV7-2|TRBJ1-2|-
CASSLETGVYYGYTF
>TRBV10-3|TRBJ2-7|-
CAISGHSSYEQYF
>TRBV19|TRBJ2-6|few
CASSTGPSPGANVLTF
>TRBV7-9|TRBJ2-1|few
CASSLVGGLRNEQFF
>TRBV6-2/TRBV6-3|TRBJ1-4|few
CASSYSRSNEKLFF
>TRBV14|TRBJ2-4|-
CASSLQGAGTKNIQYF
>TRBV11-2|TRBJ2-7|-
CASSLDRTSSYEQYF
>TRBV5-6|TRBJ2-1|-
CASSPGSGEQFF
>TRBV7-3|TRBJ2-1|-
CASSLISGGEHEQFF
>TRBV20-1|TRBJ2-7|few
CSASPSFPGVEQYF
>TRBV28|TRBJ2-5|few
CASEGEEETQYF
>TRBV6-5|TRBJ2-7|many
CASSLTGDLSYEQYF
>TRBV6-5|TRBJ1-3|-
CASSSGGRGLGSGNTIYF
>TRBV18|TRBJ2-7|few
CASSPRQQGSYEQYF
>TRBV4-3|TRBJ2-2|-
CASSQETSGRGRNTGELFF
>TRBV6-2/TRBV6-3|TRBJ2-1|few
CASSYGRGAHDSYNEQFF
>TRBV25-1|TRBJ1-2|few
CASSVTGLSGYTF
>TRBV20-1|TRBJ1-5|few
CSAGLSGNQPQHF
>TRBV6-2/TRBV6-3|TRBJ2-3|many
CASSYFVAGQDTQYF
>TRBV11-3|TRBJ1-1|few
CASHGQMNTEAFF
>TRBV6-2/TRBV6-3|TRBJ1-2|few
CASSNRDLNYGYTF
>TRBV27|TRBJ1-1|-
CASSPRGRSTEAFF
>TRBV7-7|TRBJ2-1|-
CASSSGAGRGSYNEQFF
>TRBV12-3/TRBV12-4|TRBJ2-3|few
CASSWGGYTQYF
>TRBV28|TRBJ2-3|few
CASMVGGPHTQYF
>TRBV6-1|TRBJ2-5|-
CASSGPGLRQETQYF
>TRBV7-6|TRBJ2-3|many
CASSLKAQLGLSTDTQYF
>TRBV6-1|TRBJ1-4|-
CASRAYIATNEKLFF
>TRBV7-2|-|-
CASKLRRAGNEQFF
>TRBV10-3|TRBJ2-2|-
CAISESFSSGELFF
>TRBV12-3/TRBV12-4|TRBJ2-1|-
CASSFSGSGEQFF
>TRBV6-5|TRBJ1-6|few
CASKRSSYNSPLHF
>TRBV6-4|-|few
CASSVAGGSNEQFF
>TRBV29-1|TRBJ2-3|many
CSGQTDTQYF
>TRBV15|TRBJ2-3|-
CATSRGISTDTQYF
>TRBV2|TRBJ2-7|-
CASSDPSDGVTYEQYF
>TRBV5-1|TRBJ2-3|-
CANSPRPGGSTDTQYF
>TRBV9|TRBJ2-3|few
CASSVVQRTDTQYF
>TRBV5-1|TRBJ2-3|-
CASSQGLAGTRVDTQYF
>TRBV11-2|TRBJ2-1|few
CASSFLDTSPNEQFF
>TRBV11-2|TRBJ2-7|-
CASSLVGGSHEQYF
>TRBV7-9|TRBJ2-5|-
CASSSRGGDDRETQYF
>TRBV19|TRBJ1-5|-
CATSGGRGQPQHF
>TRBV7-9|TRBJ1-2|-
CASSPGTGPRNYGYTF
>TRBV7-2|TRBJ2-3|-
CASSTTPSTDTQYF
>TRBV29-1|TRBJ2-3|-
CSADGENTDTQYF
>TRBV27|TRBJ2-1|-
CASRQNQGTESYNEQFF